This paragraph covers one T cell receptor beta chain sequence. This record belongs to a study of early T cells in non-severe SARS-CoV-2 infection. Study-wide context: Chains were not paired, and sequencing was done on bulk RNA from unsorted whole blood.

The CDR3 totals 16 residues. Trimming cost V 0 bases and J 8 bases; bases outside gene matches: 12. The germline CDR1 and CDR2 sequences are SGDLS and YYNGEE. TCRdb ran MiXCR on the 5' RACE reads and lists one entry per CDR3 protein. The table lists around 60,000 distinct CDR3 sequences, roughly 13% of them singletons. Sequencing was carried out using whole blood. V is TRBV9 and J is TRBJ1-2, with 8 bases lining up with TRBD1. The TCR comes from an adult who was a healthcare worker with PCR-confirmed SARS-CoV-2 infection or an uninfected control (not recorded which). The DNA for the CDR3 is TGTGCCAGCAGCGTAGCGGACAGGGAATATGTGAGGGGCTACACCTTC. Translating it yields CASSVADREYVRGYTF.